Sequencing of this TCR beta chain was carried out in a study of CD8+ T cells in alopecia areata. Study conclusions and caveats: Compared with mice, patients displayed less clear TCR sharing, possibly for HLA-related reasons.

RNA extraction was followed by reverse transcription into cDNA, which acted as the sequencing template. The protocol was immunoSEQ multiplex PCR, while the TCRdb copy is restricted to in-frame clones and leaves out a portion. The sample records 30,000 to 35,000 clones, about 60% being singletons. The germline V gene has CDR1 MNHEY and CDR2 SMNVEV (reference sequence). The CDR3 sequence is 15 residues long. Deletions cut 7 bases from V and 2 bases from J, with 15 bases between. About this clone itself: Its antigen is not identified.

Specimens obtained from alopecia areata patients comprised lesional scalp punch biopsies and peripheral blood. A FACSAria was used to sort CD4+ and CD8+ T cells. These cells came from PBMCs. The sequence came from a human donor with alopecia areata. Sequencing was carried out using NKG2D-high CD8+ T cells sorted from blood. This chain links TRBV27 with TRBJ2-1; weak D call: TRBD1 (5 bases). CDR3 sequence (DNA): TGTGCCAGCACCCCTTTGAGACAGACCTACAATGAGCAGTTCTTC. Translated, it gives CASTPLRQTYNEQFF.